The 18 T cell receptor beta chains reported below all come from one sample, sequenced in a study of T cell repertoires in cytomegalovirus infection. MiXCR, applied by TCRdb to the reads, yields one record per CDR3 protein. The data hold tens of thousands of distinct CDR3 sequences, with less than 60% observed a single time. These TCRs' antigens remain unknown. The material was CD8+ T cells from cultured PBMCs, obtained from culture after CMV antigen stimulation. These receptors all come from a human donor in good health (CMV status not recorded). Some clones in this sample may be carry-over from other donors' samples.

This clonotype is a singleton in its sample. The V call is TRBV11-2, the J call TRBJ1-5; 7 positions agree with TRBD1. This CDR3 has 15 residues. Looked up from germline, CDR1 is SGHAT and CDR2 is FQNNGV. V dropped 3 bases and J dropped 5; count of bases not matched to a gene: 7. CDR3 nucleotide sequence: TGTGCCAGCAGCTTGGAAGGGGGCTCGGATCAGCCCCAGCATTTT. As protein: CASSLEGGSDQPQHF.

A word on this clonotype: One end of the junction varies from germline; a read error may be responsible. The rearrangement joins TRBV25-1 to TRBJ2-1; perhaps TRBD1 as D (6 bases). The CDR3 runs 15 residues. Germline CDR1 is MGHDK and CDR2 is SYGVNS. CDR3 region: CASRPSGTPYSEQFF. CDR3 in DNA: TGTGCCAGCAGACCTTCCGGGACACCCTACAGTGAGCAGTTCTTC.

This sequence joins TRBV7-4 and TRBJ2-7; 10 bases fit TRBD2. Trimming took 5 bases from V and 2 from J; bases not matched to a gene: 9. This CDR3 comprises 16 residues. Germline values: CDR1 SGHVT, CDR2 SQSDAQ. The CDR3 here is CASSPLTSGLTYEQYF. CDR3 nucleotide sequence: TGTGCCAGCAGCCCACTGACTAGCGGGTTAACCTACGAGCAGTACTTC.

The chain carries TRBV30 and TRBJ2-7, with 9 bases aligning to TRBD1. The germline V gene has CDR1 GTSNPN and CDR2 SVGIG (reference sequence). The CDR3 totals 12 residues. Trimming took 5 bases from V and 5 from J; bases not matched to a gene: 4. The CDR3 DNA sequence: TGTGCCTGGGGGGGACAGGGCCACGAGCAGTACTTC. Amino acids: CAWGGQGHEQYF.

The chain has TRBV7-6 and TRBJ1-1; 8 nucleotides match TRBD1. The V gene end was trimmed by 5 bases and the J gene end by 4 bases; junction bases not matched to a gene: 9. The CDR3 loop spans 15 amino acids. Germline assignment: CDR1 SGHVS and CDR2 FNYEAQ. CDR3 residues: CASSPGGELGTEAFF. As DNA, the CDR3 is TGTGCCAGCAGCCCAGGGGGCGAACTTGGCACTGAAGCTTTCTTT.

A few counts support this clonotype. The V call is TRBV7-2, the J call TRBJ2-5, with D tentatively TRBD1 (5 bases). There are 15 residues in the CDR3. Trimming took 1 base from V and 5 from J, leaving 14 bases between them. The V gene's germline CDR1 is SGHTA and CDR2 FQGNSA. The DNA of the CDR3 is TGTGCCAGCAGCTTAGTCTTAGGGCAGGGTGAGACCCAGTACTTC. Translating it yields CASSLVLGQGETQYF.

The V gene is TRBV10-3, the J gene TRBJ2-7; TRBD2 might be the D (6 bases). Germline lookup yields CDR1 ENHRY and CDR2 SYGVKD. The CDR3 has 15 amino acids. V was clipped by 7 bases and J by 2 bases, with 18 bases between them. As DNA, the CDR3 is TGTGCCATCACCCCTGAGCGGAGGGAAACCTACGAGCAGTACTTC. It encodes CAITPERRETYEQYF.

Of note for this clonotype: An end of the junction does not agree with germline; a read error may underlie this. This chain links TRBV4-1 with TRBJ1-1, with D possibly being TRBD1 (6 bases). The CDR3 length is 15 residues. CDR1 and CDR2 (germline): MGHRA, YSYEKL. CDR3 in amino acids: CASSQARGLNTEAFF. The CDR3 nucleotides read TGTGCCAGCAGCCAAGCCAGGGGATTGAACACTGAAGCTTTCTTT.

This rearrangement joins TRBV12-3 or TRBV12-4 to TRBJ1-6, with 9 bases that match TRBD1. The CDR3 is made up of 15 amino acids. Unmatched junction bases numbered 6, after V lost 6 bases and J lost 6 bases. As DNA, the CDR3 is TGTGCCAGCAGGACACAGGGGGCTCCTAATTCACCCCTCCACTTT. Translated: CASRTQGAPNSPLHF.

J is TRBJ2-7 and V is TRBV2; D is uncertain. This CDR3 is built from 14 residues. The germline V and J ends were trimmed by 2 bases and 0 bases, with 8 bases remaining between them. Germline V gives CDR1 SNHLY, CDR2 FYNNEI. CDR3 region: CASSEKADSYEQYF. In nucleotides, the CDR3 is TGTGCCAGCAGTGAAAAGGCGGACTCCTACGAGCAGTACTTC. The entire variable domain, with the rest obtained from reference TRBV2 and TRBJ2-7, is as follows: EPEVTQTPSHQVTQMGQEVILRCVPISNHLYFYWYRQILGQKVEFLVSFYNNEISEKSEIFDDQFSVERPDGSNFTLKIRSTKLEDSAMYFCASSEKADSYEQYFGPGTRLTVT.

J is TRBJ2-7 and V is TRBV3-1; TRBD2 agrees at 11 bases. V trimming: 3 bases; J trimming: 1 base; junction bases outside the gene matches: 2. The length of the CDR3 is 15 residues. Germline lookup yields CDR1 LGHDT and CDR2 YNNKEL (reference sequence). The CDR3 reads CASSHVAGGSYEQYF. In DNA, the CDR3 is TGTGCCAGCAGCCATGTAGCGGGGGGGTCCTACGAGCAGTACTTC.

This clonotype showed up just once. The chain employs TRBV12-3 or TRBV12-4 and TRBJ1-1, with D perhaps matching TRBD1 (6 bases). This CDR3 has 15 amino acids. With 2 bases removed from V and 7 bases from J, the gap between germline ends came to 17 bases. In nucleotides, the CDR3 is TGTGCCAGCAGTTTACCGAGGGACATGCGGGATGAAGCTTTCTTT. This encodes CASSLPRDMRDEAFF.

The V call is TRBV10-3, the J call TRBJ2-7; 8 bases align to TRBD2. V dropped 0 bases and J dropped 3; count of bases not matched to a gene: 1. The CDR3 runs 14 residues. Germline V gene data show CDR1 as ENHRY and CDR2 as SYGVKD. In nucleotides, the CDR3 is TGTGCCATCAGTGAGTCTAGCGGGGACTACGAGCAGTACTTC. Protein: CAISESSGDYEQYF.

The gene calls are TRBV9 and TRBJ1-1, with D hard to call. The CDR3 consists of 15 residues. Per the germline V gene, CDR1 is SGDLS and CDR2 is YYNGEE. Between the trimmed V and J ends, which lost 0 bases and 4 bases, there was a span of 13 bases. CDR3 DNA sequence: TGTGCCAGCAGCGTAGATCCGGTAAAGGGCACTGAAGCTTTCTTT. This encodes CASSVDPVKGTEAFF.

This clonotype was counted a few times. The rearrangement uses TRBV11-2 and TRBJ2-3; 12 positions match TRBD2. V lost 5 bases, J lost 0 bases, and 15 bases stayed unmatched. Germline values: CDR1 SGHAT, CDR2 FQNNGV. The CDR3 is made up of 20 amino acids. As DNA, the CDR3 is TGTGCCAGCAGCCCCTCGGGGGGACTAGCGGGCGCAAGGAGCACAGATACGCAGTATTTT. Translation: CASSPSGGLAGARSTDTQYF.

J is TRBJ1-6 and V is TRBV28; 7 positions agree with TRBD1. Looked up from germline, CDR1 is MDHEN and CDR2 is SYDVKM. The V and J ends lost 8 bases and 4 bases, in that order; junction bases with no gene match: 11. This CDR3 contains 16 residues. The CDR3: CASVPWDSLYNSPLHF. The CDR3 region has the DNA TGTGCCAGCGTCCCGTGGGACAGCTTGTATAATTCACCCCTCCACTTT. Looking up the rest from reference TRBV28 and TRBJ1-6 gives the full variable domain: DVKVTQSSRYLVKRTGEKVFLECVQDMDHENMFWYRQDPGLGLRLIYFSYDVKMKEKGDIPEGYSVSREKKERFSLILESASTNQTSMYLCASVPWDSLYNSPLHFGNGTRLTVT.

This clonotype showed up just once. This chain connects TRBV12-3 or TRBV12-4 to TRBJ1-2, with D unclear. Trimming pared 7 bases from V and 4 bases from J, leaving 16 bases between. The CDR3 is made up of 14 amino acids. The CDR3 coding sequence is TGTGCCAGCACCTTACAGCCGAGCGGCTATGGCTACACCTTC. Translating gives CASTLQPSGYGYTF.

This chain links TRBV10-3 with TRBJ2-7; 8 positions match TRBD2. Germline V gene data show CDR1 as ENHRY and CDR2 as SYGVKD. V dropped 3 bases and J dropped 3; count of bases not matched to a gene: 13. The CDR3 is 17 amino acids. The CDR3 DNA follows: TGTGCCATCAGTGATACTAGCGGCGAAGTTCCCGTCTACGAGCAGTACTTC. Protein product: CAISDTSGEVPVYEQYF.